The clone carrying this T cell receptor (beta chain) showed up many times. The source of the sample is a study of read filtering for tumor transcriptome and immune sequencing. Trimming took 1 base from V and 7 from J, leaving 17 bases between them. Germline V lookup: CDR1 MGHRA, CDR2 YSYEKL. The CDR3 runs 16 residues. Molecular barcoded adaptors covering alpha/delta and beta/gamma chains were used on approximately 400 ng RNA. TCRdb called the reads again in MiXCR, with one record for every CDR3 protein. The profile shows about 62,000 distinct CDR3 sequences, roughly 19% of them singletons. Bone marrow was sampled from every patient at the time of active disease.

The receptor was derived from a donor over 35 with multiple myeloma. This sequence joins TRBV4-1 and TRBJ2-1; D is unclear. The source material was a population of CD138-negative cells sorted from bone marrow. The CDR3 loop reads CASSQGSPLHVNEQFF. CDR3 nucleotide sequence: TGCGCCAGCAGCCAAGGGTCCCCTCTCCACGTGAATGAGCAGTTCTTC.